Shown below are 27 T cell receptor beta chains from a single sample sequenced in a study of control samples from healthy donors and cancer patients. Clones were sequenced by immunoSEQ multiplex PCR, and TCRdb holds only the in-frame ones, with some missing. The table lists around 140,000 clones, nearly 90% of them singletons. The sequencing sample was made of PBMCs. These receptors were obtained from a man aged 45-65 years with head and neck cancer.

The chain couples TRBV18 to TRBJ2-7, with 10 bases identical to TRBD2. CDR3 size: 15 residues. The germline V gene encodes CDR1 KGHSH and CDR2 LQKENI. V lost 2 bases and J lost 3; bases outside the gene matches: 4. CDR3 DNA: TGTGCCAGCTCACCATCGCCTAGCGGGAGCTACGAGCAGTACTTC. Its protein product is CASSPSPSGSYEQYF. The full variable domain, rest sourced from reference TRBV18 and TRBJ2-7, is NAGVMQNPRHLVRRRGQEARLRCSPMKGHSHVYWYRQLPEEGLKFMVYLQKENIIDESGMPKERFSAEFPKEGPSILRIQQVVRGDSAAYFCASSPSPSGSYEQYFGPGTRLTVT.

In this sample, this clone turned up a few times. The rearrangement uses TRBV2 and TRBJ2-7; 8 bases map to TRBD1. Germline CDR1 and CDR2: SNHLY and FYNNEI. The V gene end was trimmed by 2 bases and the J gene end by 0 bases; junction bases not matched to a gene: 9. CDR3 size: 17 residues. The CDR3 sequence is CASSEQGAKLGSYEQYF. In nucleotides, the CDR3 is TGTGCCAGCAGTGAACAGGGGGCGAAACTTGGCTCCTACGAGCAGTACTTC.

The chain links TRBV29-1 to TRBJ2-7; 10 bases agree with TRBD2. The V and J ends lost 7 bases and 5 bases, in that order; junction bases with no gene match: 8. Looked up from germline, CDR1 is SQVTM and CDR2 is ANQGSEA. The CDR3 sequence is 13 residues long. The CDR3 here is CSGLAGVGDEQYF. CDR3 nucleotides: TGCAGCGGCCTAGCGGGAGTCGGGGACGAGCAGTACTTC.

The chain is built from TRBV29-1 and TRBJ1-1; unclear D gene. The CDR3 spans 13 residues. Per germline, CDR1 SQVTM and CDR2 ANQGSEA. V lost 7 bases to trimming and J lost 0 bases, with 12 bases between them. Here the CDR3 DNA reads TGCAGCGCCCGGCTAACAGTGAACACTGAAGCTTTCTTT. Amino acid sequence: CSARLTVNTEAFF.

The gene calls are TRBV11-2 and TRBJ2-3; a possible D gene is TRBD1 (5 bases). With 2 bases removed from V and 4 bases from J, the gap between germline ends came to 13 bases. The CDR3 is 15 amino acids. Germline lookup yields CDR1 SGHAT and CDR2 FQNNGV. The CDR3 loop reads CASSLLAGIADTQYF. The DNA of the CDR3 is TGTGCCAGCAGCTTATTGGCAGGGATAGCAGATACGCAGTATTTT. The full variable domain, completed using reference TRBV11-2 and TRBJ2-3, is EAGVAQSPRYKIIEKRQSVAFWCNPISGHATLYWYQQILGQGPKLLIQFQNNGVVDDSQLPKDRFSAERLKGVDSTLKIQPAKLEDSAVYLCASSLLAGIADTQYFGPGTRLTVL.

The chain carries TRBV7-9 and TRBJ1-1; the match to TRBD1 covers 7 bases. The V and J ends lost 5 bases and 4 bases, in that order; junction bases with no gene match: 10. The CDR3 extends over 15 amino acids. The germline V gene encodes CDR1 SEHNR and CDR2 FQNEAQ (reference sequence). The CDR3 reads CASSHVRGLFTEAFF. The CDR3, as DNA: TGTGCCAGCAGCCACGTGAGGGGGCTTTTCACTGAAGCTTTCTTT. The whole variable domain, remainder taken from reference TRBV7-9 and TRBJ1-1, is DTGVSQNPRHKITKRGQNVTFRCDPISEHNRLYWYRQTLGQGPEFLTYFQNEAQLEKSRLLSDRFSAERPKGSFSTLEIQRTEQGDSAMYLCASSHVRGLFTEAFFGQGTRLTVV.

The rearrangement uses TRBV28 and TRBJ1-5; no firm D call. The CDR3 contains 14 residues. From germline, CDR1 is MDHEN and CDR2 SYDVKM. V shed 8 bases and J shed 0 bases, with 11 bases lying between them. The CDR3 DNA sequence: TGTGCCAGCGTTGGACCTAATAGCAATCAGCCCCAGCATTTT. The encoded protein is CASVGPNSNQPQHF.

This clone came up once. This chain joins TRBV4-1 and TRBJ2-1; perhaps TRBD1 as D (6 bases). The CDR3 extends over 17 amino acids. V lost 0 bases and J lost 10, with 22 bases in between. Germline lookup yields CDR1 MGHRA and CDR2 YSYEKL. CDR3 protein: CASSQELTGTYSGEQFF. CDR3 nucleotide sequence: TGCGCCAGCAGCCAAGAACTTACCGGGACATATTCGGGGGAGCAGTTCTTC.

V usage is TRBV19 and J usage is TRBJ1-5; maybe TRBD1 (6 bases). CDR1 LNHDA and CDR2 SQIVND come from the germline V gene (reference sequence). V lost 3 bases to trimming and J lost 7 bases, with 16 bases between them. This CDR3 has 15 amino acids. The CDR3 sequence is CASSILGGFKQPQHF. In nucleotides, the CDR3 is TGTGCCAGTAGTATCTTAGGGGGGTTTAAGCAGCCCCAGCATTTT.

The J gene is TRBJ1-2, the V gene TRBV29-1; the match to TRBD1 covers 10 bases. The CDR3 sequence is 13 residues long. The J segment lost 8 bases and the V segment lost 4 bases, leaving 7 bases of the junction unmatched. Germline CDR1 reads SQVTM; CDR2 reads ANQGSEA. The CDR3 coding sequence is TGCAGCGTTGGCCGACAGGGGGCGAGAGGCTACACCTTC. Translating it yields CSVGRQGARGYTF.

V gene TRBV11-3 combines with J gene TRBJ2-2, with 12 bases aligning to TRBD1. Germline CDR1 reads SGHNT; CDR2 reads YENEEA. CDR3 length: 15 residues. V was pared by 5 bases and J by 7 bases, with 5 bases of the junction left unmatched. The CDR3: CASSKGTGGFGELFF. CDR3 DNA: TGTGCCAGCAGCAAGGGGACAGGGGGCTTCGGGGAGCTGTTTTTT.

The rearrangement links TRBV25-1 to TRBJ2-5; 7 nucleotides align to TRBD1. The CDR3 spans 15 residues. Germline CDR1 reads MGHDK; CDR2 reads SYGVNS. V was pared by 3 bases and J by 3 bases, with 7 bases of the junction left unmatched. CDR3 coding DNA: TGTGCCAGCAGTGACCCTGTCGGGACAGAAGAGACCCAGTACTTC. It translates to CASSDPVGTEETQYF.

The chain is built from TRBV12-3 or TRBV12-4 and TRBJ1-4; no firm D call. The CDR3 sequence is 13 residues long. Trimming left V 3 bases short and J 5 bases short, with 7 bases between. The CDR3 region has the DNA TGTGCCAGCAGTTTCTCTGGAAATGAAAAACTGTTTTTT. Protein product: CASSFSGNEKLFF.

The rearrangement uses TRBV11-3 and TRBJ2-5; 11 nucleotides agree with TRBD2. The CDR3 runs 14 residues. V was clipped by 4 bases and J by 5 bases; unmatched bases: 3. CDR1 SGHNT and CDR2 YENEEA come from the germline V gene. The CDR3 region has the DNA TGTGCCAGCAGCTCACTAGCGGGGGACGAGACCCAGTACTTC. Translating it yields CASSSLAGDETQYF. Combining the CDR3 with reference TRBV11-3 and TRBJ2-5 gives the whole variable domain EAGVVQSPRYKIIEKKQPVAFWCNPISGHNTLYWYLQNLGQGPELLIRYENEEAVDDSQLPKDRFSAERLKGVDSTLKIQPAELGDSAVYLCASSSLAGDETQYFGPGTRLLVL.

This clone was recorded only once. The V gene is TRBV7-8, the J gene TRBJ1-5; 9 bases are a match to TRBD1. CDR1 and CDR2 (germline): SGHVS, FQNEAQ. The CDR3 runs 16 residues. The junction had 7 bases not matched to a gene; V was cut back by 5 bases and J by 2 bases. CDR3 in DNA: TGTGCCAGCAGCCATAGCAGGACAGGGGGCAATCAGCCCCAGCATTTT. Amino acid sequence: CASSHSRTGGNQPQHF.

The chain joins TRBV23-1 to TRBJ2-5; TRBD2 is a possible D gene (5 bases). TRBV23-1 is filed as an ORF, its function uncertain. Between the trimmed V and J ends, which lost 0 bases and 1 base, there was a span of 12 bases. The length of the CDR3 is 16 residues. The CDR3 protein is CASSQSPQRVQETQYF. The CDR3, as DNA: TGCGCCAGCAGTCAATCACCCCAGAGGGTCCAAGAGACCCAGTACTTC.

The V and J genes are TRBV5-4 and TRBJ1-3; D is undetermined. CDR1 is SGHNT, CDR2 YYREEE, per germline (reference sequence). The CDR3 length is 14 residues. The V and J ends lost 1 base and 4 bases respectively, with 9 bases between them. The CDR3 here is CASSLMGGGNTIYF. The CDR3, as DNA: TGTGCCAGCAGCTTGATGGGAGGCGGAAACACCATATATTTT.

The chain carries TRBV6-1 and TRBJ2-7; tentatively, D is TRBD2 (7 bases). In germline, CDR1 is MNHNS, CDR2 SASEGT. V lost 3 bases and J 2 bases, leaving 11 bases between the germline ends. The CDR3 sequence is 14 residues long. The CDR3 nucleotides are TGTGCCAGCAGTGATGGGGGGGCCACCTACGAGCAGTACTTC. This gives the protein CASSDGGATYEQYF.

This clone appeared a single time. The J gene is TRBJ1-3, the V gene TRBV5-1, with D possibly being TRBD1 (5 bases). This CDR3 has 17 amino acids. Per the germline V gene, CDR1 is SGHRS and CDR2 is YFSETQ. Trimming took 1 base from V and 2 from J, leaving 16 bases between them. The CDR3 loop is CASSLRPREDTGNTIYF. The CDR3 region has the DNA TGCGCCAGCAGCTTGCGCCCCAGGGAAGATACTGGAAACACCATATATTTT.

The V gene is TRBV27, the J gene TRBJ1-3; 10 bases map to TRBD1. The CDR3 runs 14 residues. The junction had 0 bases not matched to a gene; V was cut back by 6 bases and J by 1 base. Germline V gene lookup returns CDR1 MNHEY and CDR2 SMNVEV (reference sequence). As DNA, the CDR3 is TGTGCCAGCAGGGACAGGGGGTCTGGAAACACCATATATTTT. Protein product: CASRDRGSGNTIYF.

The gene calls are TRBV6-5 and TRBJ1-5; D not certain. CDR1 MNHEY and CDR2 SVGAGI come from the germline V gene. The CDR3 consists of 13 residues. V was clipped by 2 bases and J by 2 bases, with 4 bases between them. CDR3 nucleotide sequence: TGTGCCAGCAGTTACAGCCGCAATCAGCCCCAGCATTTT. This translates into CASSYSRNQPQHF.

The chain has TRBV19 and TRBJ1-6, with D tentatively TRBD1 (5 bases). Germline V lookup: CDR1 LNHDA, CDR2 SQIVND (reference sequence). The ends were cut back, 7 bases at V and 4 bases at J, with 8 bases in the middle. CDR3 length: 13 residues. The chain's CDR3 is CASKGEYNSPLHF. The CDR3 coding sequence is TGTGCCAGTAAAGGGGAGTATAATTCACCCCTCCACTTT. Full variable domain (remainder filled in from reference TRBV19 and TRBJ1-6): DGGITQSPKYLFRKEGQNVTLSCEQNLNHDAMYWYRQDPGQGLRLIYYSQIVNDFQKGDIAEGYSVSREKKESFPLTVTSAQKNPTAFYLCASKGEYNSPLHFGNGTRLTVT.

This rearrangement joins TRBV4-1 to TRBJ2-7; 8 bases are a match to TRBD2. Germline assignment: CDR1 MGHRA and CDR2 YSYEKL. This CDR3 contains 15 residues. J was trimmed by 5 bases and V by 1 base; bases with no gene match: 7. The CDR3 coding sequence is TGCGCCAGCAGCCAAGCCGGGAGGGGGGGCCACGAGCAGTACTTC. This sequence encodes CASSQAGRGGHEQYF.

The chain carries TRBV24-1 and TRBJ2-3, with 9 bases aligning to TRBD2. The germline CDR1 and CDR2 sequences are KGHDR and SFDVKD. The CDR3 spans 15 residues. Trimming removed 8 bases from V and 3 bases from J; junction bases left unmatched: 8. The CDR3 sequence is CATMKAGGPTDTQYF. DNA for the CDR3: TGTGCCACCATGAAAGCGGGGGGCCCTACAGATACGCAGTATTTT.

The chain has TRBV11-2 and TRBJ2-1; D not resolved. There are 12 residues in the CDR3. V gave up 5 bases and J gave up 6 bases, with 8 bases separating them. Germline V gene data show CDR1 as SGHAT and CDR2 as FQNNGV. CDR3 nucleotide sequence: TGTGCCAGCAGCGCCCAGTCCAATGAGCAGTTCTTC. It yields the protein CASSAQSNEQFF.

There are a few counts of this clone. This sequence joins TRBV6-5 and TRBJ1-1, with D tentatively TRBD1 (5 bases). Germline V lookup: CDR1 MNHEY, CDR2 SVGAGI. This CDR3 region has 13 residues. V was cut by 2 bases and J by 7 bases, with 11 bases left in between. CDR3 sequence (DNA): TGTGCCAGCAGTTACAACCGGGACCGTGAAGCTTTCTTT. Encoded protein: CASSYNRDREAFF.

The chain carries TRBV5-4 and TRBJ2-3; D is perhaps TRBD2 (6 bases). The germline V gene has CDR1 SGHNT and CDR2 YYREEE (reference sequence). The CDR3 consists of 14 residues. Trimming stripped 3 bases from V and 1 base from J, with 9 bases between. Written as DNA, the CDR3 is TGTGCCAGCAGCTCAGGACTACGCACAGATACGCAGTATTTT. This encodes CASSSGLRTDTQYF.